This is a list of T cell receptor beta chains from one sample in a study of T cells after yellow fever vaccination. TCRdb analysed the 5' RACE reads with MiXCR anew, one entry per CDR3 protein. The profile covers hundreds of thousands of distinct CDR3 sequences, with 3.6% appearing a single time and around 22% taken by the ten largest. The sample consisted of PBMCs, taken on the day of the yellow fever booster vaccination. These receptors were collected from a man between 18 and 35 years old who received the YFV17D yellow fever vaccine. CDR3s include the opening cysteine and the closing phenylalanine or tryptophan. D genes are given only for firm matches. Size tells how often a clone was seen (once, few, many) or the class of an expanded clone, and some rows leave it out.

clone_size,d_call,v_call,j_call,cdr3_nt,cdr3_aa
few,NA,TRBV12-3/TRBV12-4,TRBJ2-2,TGTGCCAGCAGTCCCGAGCTCGGGGAGCTGTTTTTT,CASSPELGELFF
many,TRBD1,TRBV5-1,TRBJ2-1,TGCGCCAGCAGCGCCATTGAGACAGGGTATTGGAACAATGAGCAGTTCTTC,CASSAIETGYWNNEQFF
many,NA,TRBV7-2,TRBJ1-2,TGTGCCAGCAGCGGGCAACAGGTTCGTGGCTACACCTTC,CASSGQQVRGYTF
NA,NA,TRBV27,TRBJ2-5,TGTGCCAGCAGTTTATCGCAGGGAAACCTCCAAGAGACCCAGTACTTC,CASSLSQGNLQETQYF
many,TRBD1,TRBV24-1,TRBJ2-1,TGTGCCACCAGTGATAGCAGGACAGGGGATAATGAGCAGTTCTTC,CATSDSRTGDNEQFF
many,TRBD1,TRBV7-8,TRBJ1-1,TGTGCCAGCAGCTCAGACAGGGACACTGAAGCTTTCTTT,CASSSDRDTEAFF
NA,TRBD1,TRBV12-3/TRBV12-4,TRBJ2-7,TGTGCCAGCAGTTTATCGGCAGGGGGCATTTACGAGCAGTACTTC,CASSLSAGGIYEQYF
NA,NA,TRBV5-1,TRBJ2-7,TGCGCCAGCAGCTTGGCCCTAGATCACTACGAGCAGTACTTC,CASSLALDHYEQYF
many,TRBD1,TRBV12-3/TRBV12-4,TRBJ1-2,TGTGCCAGCAGTTACACAGGGGGGACCCTCTATGGCTACACCTTC,CASSYTGGTLYGYTF
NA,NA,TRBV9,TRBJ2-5,TGTGCCAGCAGCGTAGGTAGAAAGCAGTACTTC,CASSVGRKQYF
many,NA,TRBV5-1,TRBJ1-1,TGCGCCAGCAGCCATTACCTTGGGGAAGCTTTCTTT,CASSHYLGEAFF
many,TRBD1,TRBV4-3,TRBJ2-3,TGCGCCAGCAGCCAAGATCGGACAGGGGGCGCGGATACGCAGTATTTT,CASSQDRTGGADTQYF
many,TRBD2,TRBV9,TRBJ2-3,TGTGCCAGCAGCGTAGTTCCAGCGGGGGGCACAGATACGCAGTATTTT,CASSVVPAGGTDTQYF
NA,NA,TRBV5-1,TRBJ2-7,TGCGCCAGCAGCTTTTCGACAACTCCTGCCGAGCAGTACTTC,CASSFSTTPAEQYF
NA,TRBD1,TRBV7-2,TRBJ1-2,TGTGCCAGCAGCTTCGGGACAGAAGCTTATGGCTACACCTTC,CASSFGTEAYGYTF
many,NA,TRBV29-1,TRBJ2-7,TGCAGCGCCCTCTTTGCGTCCGGCTACGAGCAGTACTTC,CSALFASGYEQYF
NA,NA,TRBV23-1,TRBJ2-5,TGCGCCAGCAGTCAATCGAACAGGGCAGAGACCCAGTACTTC,CASSQSNRAETQYF
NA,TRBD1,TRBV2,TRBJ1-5,TGTGCCAGCAGGGCAACAGGGGGGAATCAGCCCCAGCATTTT,CASRATGGNQPQHF
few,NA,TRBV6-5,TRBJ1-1,TGTGCCAGCAGTTACTCGGCGTCAGTGAACACTGAAGCTTTCTTT,CASSYSASVNTEAFF
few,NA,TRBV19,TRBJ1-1,TGTGCCAGTAGTATCCCCCAGTACGAGAACACTGAAGCTTTCTTT,CASSIPQYENTEAFF
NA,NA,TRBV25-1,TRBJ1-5,TGTGCCAGCAGTGCCCGTCCCCCACATCAGCCCCAGCATTTT,CASSARPPHQPQHF
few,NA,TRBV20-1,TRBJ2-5,TGCAGTGCTAGAGATTGGTCAGCTGCGCAGGTGACCCAGTACTTC,CSARDWSAAQVTQYF
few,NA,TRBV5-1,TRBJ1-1,TGCGCCAGCAGCCTGGCCCCCCCCCCAACTGAAGCTTTCTTT,CASSLAPPPTEAFF